The rows below give T cell receptor beta chains drawn from one sample of a study of blood T cell repertoires in COVID-19. The data were produced by immunoSEQ multiplex PCR, yet TCRdb's version contains in-frame clones alone and is incomplete. This sample has 40,000 or so clones, with 77% found just once. Sequencing input: peripheral blood. Every receptor here comes from a woman aged 70-85 years with acute or convalescent COVID-19. The CDR3 runs from the conserved cysteine through the conserved F or W. Each record gives: V gene, clone size, D gene, J gene, CDR3 DNA, CDR3 protein. A D gene is named only where the DNA matches it firmly. Size values are once, few and many counts, or a class for expanded clones, and some rows have none.

>TRBV5-1|-|TRBD2|TRBJ2-1
TGCGCCAGCACCTTGACGGGAGGGTACAATGAGCAGTTCTTC
CASTLTGGYNEQFF
>TRBV12-3/TRBV12-4|-|-|TRBJ2-7
TGTGCCAGCAGTTTATTTTCGAGGGAGCAGTACTTC
CASSLFSREQYF
>TRBV28|-|-|TRBJ2-1
TGTGCCAGCAGTTCCCAGCGGGTGGATCCTTACAATGAGCAGTTCTTC
CASSSQRVDPYNEQFF
>TRBV5-1|-|TRBD1|TRBJ1-2
TGCGCCAGCAGCCAGAGGACAGGGGGCTTGGATGGCTACACCTTC
CASSQRTGGLDGYTF
>TRBV19|-|-|TRBJ2-7
TGTGCCAGTAGTATGCGGCGGCTCGGCGAGCAGTACTTC
CASSMRRLGEQYF
>TRBV3-1/TRBV3-2|-|-|TRBJ1-1
TGTGCCAGCAGCCTTGCTTGGGGGCGGAACACTGAAGCTTTCTTT
CASSLAWGRNTEAFF
>TRBV3-1/TRBV3-2|-|-|TRBJ1-4
TGTGCCAGCAGCTTTCGACAGCCTAATGAAAAACTGTTTTTT
CASSFRQPNEKLFF
>TRBV6-2/TRBV6-3|-|-|TRBJ1-2
TGTGCCAGCAGTTACTCCGACTATGGCTACACCTTC
CASSYSDYGYTF
>TRBV7-2|once|TRBD2|TRBJ2-7
TGTGCCAGCAGCTTCCCCGAGCGGGGGGGCGTATACGAGCAGTACTTC
CASSFPERGGVYEQYF
>TRBV11-3|-|-|TRBJ1-1
TGTGCCAGCAGCCTGGGGGGTGGTGTGAACACTGAAGCTTTCTTT
CASSLGGGVNTEAFF
>TRBV21-1|-|-|TRBJ2-7
TGTGCCAGCAGCGAGGGACAGGCAACCTACGAGCAGTACTTC
CASSEGQATYEQYF
>TRBV10-3|-|TRBD1|TRBJ2-5
TGTGCCATCAGGAACCCGGGACAGGAAGAGACCCAGTACTTC
CAIRNPGQEETQYF
>TRBV7-9|-|TRBD1|TRBJ1-1
TGTGCCAGCAGTCAGGACAGGGGTAGAGCTTTCTTT
CASSQDRGRAFF
>TRBV5-6|-|-|TRBJ2-5
TGTGCCAGCAGCTTGGTAGAGAGACAAGAGACCCAGTACTTC
CASSLVERQETQYF
>TRBV7-2|-|-|TRBJ2-7
TGTGCCAGCAGCTTCCAGGGGATCCAGCAGTACTTC
CASSFQGIQQYF
>TRBV12-3/TRBV12-4|-|-|TRBJ1-6
TGTGCCAGCAGTCTCCGGGGACCCCTCCACTTT
CASSLRGPLHF
>TRBV19|-|-|TRBJ1-1
TGTGCCAGTACCCCGGGAGGGGGGAACACTGAAGCTTTCTTT
CASTPGGGNTEAFF
>TRBV7-3|few|-|TRBJ1-1
TGTGCCAGCAGCTTAGACAGAAACACTGAAGCTTTCTTT
CASSLDRNTEAFF
>TRBV24-1|-|TRBD1|TRBJ1-1
TGTGCCACCAGTGATTCTTACAGGGGGCAAGCTTTCTTT
CATSDSYRGQAFF
>TRBV20-1|-|-|TRBJ1-1
TGCAGTGCTAGTTACAGTCGTGTGGCAGCTTTCTTT
CSASYSRVAAFF
>TRBV12-3/TRBV12-4|-|TRBD2|TRBJ2-7
TGTGCCAGCCAAGCGGGAGGGGACTACGAGCAGTACTTC
CASQAGGDYEQYF
>TRBV2|-|TRBD1|TRBJ1-4
TGTGCCAGCACATCCCTACAGGGGTCTAATGAAAAACTGTTTTTT
CASTSLQGSNEKLFF
>TRBV7-6|once|-|TRBJ2-7
TGTGCCAGCAGCCCCAGTGGGAGCCCCTACGAGCAGTACTTC
CASSPSGSPYEQYF
>TRBV5-6|-|-|TRBJ2-2
TGTGCCAGCAGCTTTGTTGGGCCTCAGGGCACCGGGGAGCTGTTTTTT
CASSFVGPQGTGELFF
>TRBV7-2|-|TRBD1|TRBJ2-7
TGTGCCAGCAGCTTAGGACAGGGGGCCTACGAGCAGTACTTC
CASSLGQGAYEQYF
>TRBV24-1|few|-|TRBJ1-5
TGTGCCACCAGTGACCCGACAGAGAATCAGCCCCAGCATTTT
CATSDPTENQPQHF
>TRBV28|-|TRBD1|TRBJ1-1
TGTGCCACCCTCAGAGGGGACAGGGGAACAGCTTTCTTT
CATLRGDRGTAFF
>TRBV19|-|-|TRBJ1-4
TGTGCCAGTAGCTTCGACGGAGGGGAAAAACTGTTTTTT
CASSFDGGEKLFF
>TRBV7-9|-|TRBD1|TRBJ2-5
TGTGCCAGCAGCTCGACAGGGGGAGGTGAGACCCAGTACTTC
CASSSTGGGETQYF
>TRBV3-1/TRBV3-2|few|TRBD2|TRBJ2-7
TGTGCCAGCAGCCATGGGGGACTAGCGGGAGTCTACGAGCAGTACTTC
CASSHGGLAGVYEQYF
>TRBV4-1|once|TRBD1|TRBJ2-5
TGCGCCAGCAGCCGAGGACAGGGCACCCCACCGGCCCAGTACTTC
CASSRGQGTPPAQYF
>TRBV2|few|TRBD2|TRBJ2-5
TGTGCCAGCAACGGACTAGCGGGTCAAGAGACCCAGTACTTC
CASNGLAGQETQYF
>TRBV5-1|-|TRBD1|TRBJ1-6
TGCGCCAGCAGCCGCCAGCCGAGACCGGGACAGGGGGTAAATTCACCCCTCCACTTT
CASSRQPRPGQGVNSPLHF
>TRBV6-6|-|-|TRBJ2-1
TGTGCCAGCAGTTTAGAGGGCTTTGAGCAGTTCTTC
CASSLEGFEQFF
>TRBV11-2|many|-|TRBJ2-7
TGTGCCAGCAGCTTAGGTGGGGGCCACATCTCCTACGAGCAGTACTTC
CASSLGGGHISYEQYF
>TRBV5-1|-|TRBD1|TRBJ1-1
TGCGCCAGCAGTCTCCCGACAGGGCTAAACACTGAAGCTTTCTTT
CASSLPTGLNTEAFF
>TRBV7-2|-|-|TRBJ1-2
TGTGCCAGCAGCCCCCGGGACAAGCTCTATGGCTACACCTTC
CASSPRDKLYGYTF
>TRBV14|many|TRBD2|TRBJ2-1
TGTGCCAGCAGCCAAGCCGCTATAGCGGGAGGTCTCAATGAGCAGTTCTTC
CASSQAAIAGGLNEQFF
>TRBV9|-|-|TRBJ1-1
TGTGCCAGCAGCGTAGAGGGCAGGGTGGCGACTGAAGCTTTCTTT
CASSVEGRVATEAFF
>TRBV6-2/TRBV6-3|once|TRBD2|TRBJ2-3
TGTGCCAGCAGCCCGGGACTAGCGGGGGCCTCCCGATTTACAGATACGCAGTATTTT
CASSPGLAGASRFTDTQYF
>TRBV29-1|few|-|TRBJ2-7
TGCAGCGTTGAGGGGGGGACAACGAGCTCCTACGAGCAGTACTTC
CSVEGGTTSSYEQYF
>TRBV15|-|TRBD1|TRBJ1-1
TGTGCCACTGGGACCGGGACAGATAACACTGAAGCTTTCTTT
CATGTGTDNTEAFF
>TRBV6-5|-|TRBD1|TRBJ1-5
TGTGCCAGCAGCCCGGGGGTCGACAGGGGAAGGCATTTT
CASSPGVDRGRHF
>TRBV29-1|-|TRBD1|TRBJ1-4
TGCAGCGTTCGAGGACAGGGAAATGAAAAACTGTTTTTT
CSVRGQGNEKLFF
>TRBV7-2|-|-|TRBJ1-1
TGTGCCAGCAGCTTAGAGCGGGGAACTGAAGCTTTCTTT
CASSLERGTEAFF
>TRBV5-4|-|-|TRBJ1-3
TGTGCCAGCAGCTTGGACCGGACACCCGGAAACACCATATATTTT
CASSLDRTPGNTIYF
>TRBV7-2|-|TRBD2|TRBJ2-3
TGTGCCAGCAGCTTATTAGCGGGGGGTAGCACAGATACGCAGTATTTT
CASSLLAGGSTDTQYF
>TRBV6-4|-|-|TRBJ1-1
TGTGCCAGCAGAGCACACAGGAACACTGAAGCTTTCTTT
CASRAHRNTEAFF
>TRBV9|-|-|TRBJ2-7
TGTGCCAGCAGCGTAACGACAGGAGGTTCCTACGAGCAGTACTTC
CASSVTTGGSYEQYF
>TRBV9|-|TRBD2|TRBJ2-7
TGTGCCAGCAGCGGGGGCGGAGCGGGAGAGTCCTACGAGCAGTACTTC
CASSGGGAGESYEQYF
>TRBV9|-|TRBD1|TRBJ1-2
TGTGCCAGCAGCGTCCGGACAGGGTTGGTTGGCTACACCTTC
CASSVRTGLVGYTF
>TRBV29-1|-|TRBD1|TRBJ1-1
TGCAGCGTGGGACAGGGAGGTGGTGAAGCTTTCTTT
CSVGQGGGEAFF
>TRBV13|few|-|TRBJ1-1
TGTGCCAGCAGCTTAAGCCGCAACACTGAAGCTTTCTTT
CASSLSRNTEAFF
>TRBV4-3|-|TRBD1|TRBJ1-6
TGCGCCAGCAGCCAGATTACAGGGGGTTTACCCCTCCACTTT
CASSQITGGLPLHF